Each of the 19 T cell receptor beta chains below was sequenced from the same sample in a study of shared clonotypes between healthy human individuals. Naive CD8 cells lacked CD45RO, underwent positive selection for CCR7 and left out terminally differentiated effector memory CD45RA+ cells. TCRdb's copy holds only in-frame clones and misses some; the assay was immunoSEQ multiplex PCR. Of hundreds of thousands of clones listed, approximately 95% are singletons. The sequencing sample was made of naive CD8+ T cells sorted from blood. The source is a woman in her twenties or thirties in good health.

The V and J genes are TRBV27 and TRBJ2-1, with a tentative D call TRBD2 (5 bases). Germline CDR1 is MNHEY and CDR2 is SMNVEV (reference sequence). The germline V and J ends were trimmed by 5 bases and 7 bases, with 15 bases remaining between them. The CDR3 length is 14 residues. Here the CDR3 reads CASSRGRTGNEQFF. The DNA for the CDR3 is TGTGCCAGCAGTCGGGGTCGTACGGGGAATGAGCAGTTCTTC.

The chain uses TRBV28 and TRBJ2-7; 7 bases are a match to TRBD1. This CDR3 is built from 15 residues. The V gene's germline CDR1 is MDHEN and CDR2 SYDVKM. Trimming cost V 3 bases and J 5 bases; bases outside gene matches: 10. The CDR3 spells CASSFDPDRPHEQYF. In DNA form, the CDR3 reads TGTGCCAGCAGTTTTGATCCGGACAGGCCCCACGAGCAGTACTTC.

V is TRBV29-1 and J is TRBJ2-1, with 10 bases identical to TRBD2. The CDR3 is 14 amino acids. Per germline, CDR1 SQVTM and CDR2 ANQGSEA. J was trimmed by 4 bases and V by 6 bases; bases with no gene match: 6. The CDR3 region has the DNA TGCAGCGTCGGCTTAGCGGGAGGATACAATGAGCAGTTCTTC. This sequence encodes CSVGLAGGYNEQFF.

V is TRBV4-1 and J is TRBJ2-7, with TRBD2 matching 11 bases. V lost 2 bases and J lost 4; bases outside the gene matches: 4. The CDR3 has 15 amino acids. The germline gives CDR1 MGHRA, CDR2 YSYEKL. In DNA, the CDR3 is TGCGCCAGCAGCCAACTCACTAGCGGGAGTTACGAGCAGTACTTC. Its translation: CASSQLTSGSYEQYF.

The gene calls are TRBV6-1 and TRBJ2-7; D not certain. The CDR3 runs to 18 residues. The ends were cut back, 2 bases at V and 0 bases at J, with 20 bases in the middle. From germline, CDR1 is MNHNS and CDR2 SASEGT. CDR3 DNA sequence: TGTGCCAGCAGTGAACCCGCCCTCTACCGCAGTCACTCCTACGAGCAGTACTTC. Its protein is CASSEPALYRSHSYEQYF.

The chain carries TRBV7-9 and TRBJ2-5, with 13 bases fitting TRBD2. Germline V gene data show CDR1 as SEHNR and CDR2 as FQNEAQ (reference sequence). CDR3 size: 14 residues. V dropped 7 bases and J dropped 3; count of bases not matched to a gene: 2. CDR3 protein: CASTGLAGEETQYF. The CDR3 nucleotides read TGTGCCAGCACAGGACTAGCGGGAGAAGAGACCCAGTACTTC.

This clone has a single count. The CDR3 coding sequence is TGTGCCATCAGTGTATTAGGGACCCAGTACTTC. This sequence encodes CAISVLGTQYF. The rearrangement links TRBV10-3 to TRBJ2-5; no clear D gene. The CDR3 totals 11 residues. Germline assignment: CDR1 ENHRY and CDR2 SYGVKD. Trimming shortened V by 4 bases and J by 7 bases, and 7 bases separated the two germline ends.

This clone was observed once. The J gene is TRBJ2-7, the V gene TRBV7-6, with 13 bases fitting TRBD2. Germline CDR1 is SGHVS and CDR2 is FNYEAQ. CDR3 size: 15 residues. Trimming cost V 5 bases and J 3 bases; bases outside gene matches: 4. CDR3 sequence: CASSGRTSGSYEQYF. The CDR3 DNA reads TGTGCCAGCAGCGGCCGGACTAGCGGGAGCTACGAGCAGTACTTC.

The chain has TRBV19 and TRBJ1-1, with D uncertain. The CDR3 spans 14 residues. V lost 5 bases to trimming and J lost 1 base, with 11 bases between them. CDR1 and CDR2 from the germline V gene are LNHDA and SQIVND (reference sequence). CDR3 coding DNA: TGTGCCAGTAGTCGGCCAGCGAGGAACACTGAAGCTTTCTTT. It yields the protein CASSRPARNTEAFF.

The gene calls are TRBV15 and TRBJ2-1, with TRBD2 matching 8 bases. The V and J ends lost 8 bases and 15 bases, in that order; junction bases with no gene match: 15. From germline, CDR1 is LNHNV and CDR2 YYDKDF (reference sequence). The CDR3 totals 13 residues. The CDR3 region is CATSLSRGLVPFF. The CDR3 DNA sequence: TGTGCCACCTCACTCAGTAGGGGACTAGTGCCGTTCTTC.

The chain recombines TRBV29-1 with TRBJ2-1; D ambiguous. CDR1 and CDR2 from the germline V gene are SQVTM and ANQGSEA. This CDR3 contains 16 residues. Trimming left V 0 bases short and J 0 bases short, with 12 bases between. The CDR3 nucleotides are TGCAGCGTTGAAGATGGGGTCGGCAGCTCCTACAATGAGCAGTTCTTC. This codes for CSVEDGVGSSYNEQFF.

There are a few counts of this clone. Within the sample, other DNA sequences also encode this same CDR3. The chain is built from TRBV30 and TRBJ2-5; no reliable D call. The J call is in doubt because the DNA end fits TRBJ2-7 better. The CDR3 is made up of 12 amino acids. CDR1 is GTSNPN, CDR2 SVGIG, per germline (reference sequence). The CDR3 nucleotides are TGTGCCTGGAGTGTACTTGGTTACGAGCAGTACTTC. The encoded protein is CAWSVLGYEQYF.

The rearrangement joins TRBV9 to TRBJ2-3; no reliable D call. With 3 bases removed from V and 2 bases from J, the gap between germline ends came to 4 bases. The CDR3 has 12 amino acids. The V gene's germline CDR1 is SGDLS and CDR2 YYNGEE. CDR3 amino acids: CASSENTDTQYF. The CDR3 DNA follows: TGTGCCAGCAGCGAAAACACAGATACGCAGTATTTT.

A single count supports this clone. Written as DNA, the CDR3 is TGCGCCAGCAGCCCACCCGTGGGGGAAGGTGAGGAGACCCAGTACTTC. It codes for CASSPPVGEGEETQYF. The V call is TRBV4-1, the J call TRBJ2-5; D may correspond to TRBD1 or TRBD2 (5 bases each). Germline CDR1 MGHRA, CDR2 YSYEKL. Trimming took off 4 bases at V and 5 bases at J, with 20 bases between the two ends. There are 16 residues in the CDR3.

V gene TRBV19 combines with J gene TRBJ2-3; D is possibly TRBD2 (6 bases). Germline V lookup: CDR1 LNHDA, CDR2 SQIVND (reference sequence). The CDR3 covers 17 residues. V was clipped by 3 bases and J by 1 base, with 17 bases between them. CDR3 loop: CASSIWFLASGTDTQYF. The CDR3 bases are TGTGCCAGTAGTATTTGGTTTCTGGCTAGCGGCACAGATACGCAGTATTTT.

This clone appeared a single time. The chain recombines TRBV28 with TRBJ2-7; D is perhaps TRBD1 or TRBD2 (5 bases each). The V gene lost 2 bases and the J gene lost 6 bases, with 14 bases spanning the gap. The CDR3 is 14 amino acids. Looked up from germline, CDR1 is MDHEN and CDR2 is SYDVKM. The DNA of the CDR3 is TGTGCCAGCAGTTTAGAAACACCCGGGGCCGAGCAGTACTTC. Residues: CASSLETPGAEQYF.

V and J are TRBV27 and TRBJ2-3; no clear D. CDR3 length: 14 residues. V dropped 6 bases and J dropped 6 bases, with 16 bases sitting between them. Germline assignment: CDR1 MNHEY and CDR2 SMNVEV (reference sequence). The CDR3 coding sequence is TGTGCCAGCAGAACCCCCGCTAAGACGGATACGCAGTATTTT. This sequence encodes CASRTPAKTDTQYF.

The CDR3 here is CASSIEWGYEQYF. CDR3 coding DNA: TGTGCCAGTAGTATAGAATGGGGCTACGAGCAGTACTTC. This chain joins TRBV19 and TRBJ2-7; D uncertain. Per germline, CDR1 LNHDA and CDR2 SQIVND (reference sequence). V lost 0 bases and J 3 bases, leaving 6 bases between the germline ends. The CDR3 sequence is 13 residues long.

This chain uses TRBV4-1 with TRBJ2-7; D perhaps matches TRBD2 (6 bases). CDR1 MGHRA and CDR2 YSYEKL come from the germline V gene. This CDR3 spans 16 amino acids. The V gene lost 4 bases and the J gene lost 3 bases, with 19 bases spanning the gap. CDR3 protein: CASSLRAGSGYYEQYF. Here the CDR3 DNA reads TGCGCCAGCAGCCTCCGGGCGGGTAGCGGATACTACGAGCAGTACTTC.